This TCR beta chain originates from a study of blood T cell repertoires in COVID-19. The overall study: Donors in the United States, Italy and Spain gave samples during acute or convalescent COVID-19. Sample material is recorded as cDNA or gDNA derived from T cells, B-cell-depleted T cells, or PBMCs.

Authors' data handling: Nucleated cell number was recorded as an estimate derived from reference gene primer amplification. The method was immunoSEQ multiplex PCR; TCRdb's version includes in-frame clones alone and lacks a portion of them. The DNA gave D and trimming, while V, J and clone size come from that table. The sample has about 340,000 clones, about 86% seen once. This TCR came from a man aged 30 to 39 with active or convalescent COVID-19. Material: peripheral blood.

The CDR3 region is CASSLERSDEQFF. The CDR3 DNA reads as TGTGCCAGCAGCTTAGAGCGTTCCGATGAGCAGTTCTTC. V and J are TRBV11-2 and TRBJ2-1; D remains ambiguous. The length of the CDR3 is 13 residues. V lost 0 bases to trimming and J lost 8 bases, with 8 bases between them. The germline V gene encodes CDR1 SGHAT and CDR2 FQNNGV.